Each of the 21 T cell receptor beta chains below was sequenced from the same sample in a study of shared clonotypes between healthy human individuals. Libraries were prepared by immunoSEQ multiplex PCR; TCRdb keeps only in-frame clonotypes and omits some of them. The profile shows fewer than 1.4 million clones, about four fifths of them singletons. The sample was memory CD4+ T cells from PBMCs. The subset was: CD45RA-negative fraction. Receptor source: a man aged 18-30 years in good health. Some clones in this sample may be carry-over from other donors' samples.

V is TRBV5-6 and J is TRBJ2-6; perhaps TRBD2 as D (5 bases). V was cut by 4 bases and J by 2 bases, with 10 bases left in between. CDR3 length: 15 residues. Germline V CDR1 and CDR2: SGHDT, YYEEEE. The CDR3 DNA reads TGTGCCAGCAGCGCTGTGAGGGCTGGGGCCAACGTCCTGACTTTC. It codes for CASSAVRAGANVLTF.

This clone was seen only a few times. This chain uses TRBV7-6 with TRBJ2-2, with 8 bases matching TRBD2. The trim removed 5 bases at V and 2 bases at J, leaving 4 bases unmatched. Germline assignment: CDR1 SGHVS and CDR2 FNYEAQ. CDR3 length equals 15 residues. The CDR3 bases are TGTGCCAGCAGCCCCCTAGCGGGCAACACCGGGGAGCTGTTTTTT. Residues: CASSPLAGNTGELFF. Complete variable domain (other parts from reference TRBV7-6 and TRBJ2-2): GAGVSQSPRYKVTKRGQDVALRCDPISGHVSLYWYRQALGQGPEFLTYFNYEAQQDKSGLPNDRFSAERPEGSISTLTIQRTEQRDSAMYRCASSPLAGNTGELFFGEGSRLTVL.

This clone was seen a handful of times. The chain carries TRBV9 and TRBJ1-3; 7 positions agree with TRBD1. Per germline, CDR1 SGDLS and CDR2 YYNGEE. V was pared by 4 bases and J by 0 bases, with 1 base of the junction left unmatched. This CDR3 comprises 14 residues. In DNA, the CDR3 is TGTGCCAGCAGCCCAGGGGGCTCTGGAAACACCATATATTTT. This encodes CASSPGGSGNTIYF.

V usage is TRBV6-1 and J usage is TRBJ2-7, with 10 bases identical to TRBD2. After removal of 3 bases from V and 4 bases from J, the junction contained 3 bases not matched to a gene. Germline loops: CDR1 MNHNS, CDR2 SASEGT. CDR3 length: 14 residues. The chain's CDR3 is CASSEASGSYEQYF. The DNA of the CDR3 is TGTGCCAGCAGTGAGGCTAGCGGGAGTTACGAGCAGTACTTC.

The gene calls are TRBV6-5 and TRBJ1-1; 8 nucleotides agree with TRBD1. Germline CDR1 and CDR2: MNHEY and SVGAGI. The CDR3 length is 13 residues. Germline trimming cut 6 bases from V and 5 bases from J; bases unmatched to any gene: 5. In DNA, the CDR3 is TGTGCCAGCAGGACCAGGGGGCGAACTGAAGCTTTCTTT. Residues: CASRTRGRTEAFF.

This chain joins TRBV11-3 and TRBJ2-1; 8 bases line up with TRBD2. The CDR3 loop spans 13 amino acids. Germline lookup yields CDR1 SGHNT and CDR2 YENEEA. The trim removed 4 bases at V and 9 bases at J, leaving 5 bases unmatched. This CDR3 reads CASSSGLVPEQFF. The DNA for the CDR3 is TGTGCCAGCAGCTCGGGACTAGTCCCTGAGCAGTTCTTC.

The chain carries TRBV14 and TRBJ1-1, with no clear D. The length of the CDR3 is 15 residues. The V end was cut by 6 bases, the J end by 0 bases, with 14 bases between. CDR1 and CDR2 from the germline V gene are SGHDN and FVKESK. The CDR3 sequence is CASRHRLGMNTEAFF. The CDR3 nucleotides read TGTGCCAGCAGACACCGGTTGGGAATGAACACTGAAGCTTTCTTT.

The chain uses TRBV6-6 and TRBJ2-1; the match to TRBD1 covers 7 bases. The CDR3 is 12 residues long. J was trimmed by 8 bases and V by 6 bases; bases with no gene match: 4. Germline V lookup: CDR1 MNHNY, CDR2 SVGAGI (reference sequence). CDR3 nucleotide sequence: TGTGCCAGCAGCCCCCAGGGGGATGAGCAGTTCTTC. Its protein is CASSPQGDEQFF.

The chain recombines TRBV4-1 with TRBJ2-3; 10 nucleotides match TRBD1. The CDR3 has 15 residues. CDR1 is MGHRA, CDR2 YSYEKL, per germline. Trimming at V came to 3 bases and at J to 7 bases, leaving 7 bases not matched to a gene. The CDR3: CASSHLGTGENTQYF. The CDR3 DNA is TGCGCCAGCAGCCACCTAGGGACAGGGGAAAATACGCAGTATTTT.

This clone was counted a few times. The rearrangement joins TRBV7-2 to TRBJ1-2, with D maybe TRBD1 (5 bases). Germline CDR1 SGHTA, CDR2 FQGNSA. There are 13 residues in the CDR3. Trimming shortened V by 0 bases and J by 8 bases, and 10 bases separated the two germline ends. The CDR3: CASSLASGRGYTF. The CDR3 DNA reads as TGTGCCAGCAGCTTAGCGTCAGGGAGAGGCTACACCTTC.

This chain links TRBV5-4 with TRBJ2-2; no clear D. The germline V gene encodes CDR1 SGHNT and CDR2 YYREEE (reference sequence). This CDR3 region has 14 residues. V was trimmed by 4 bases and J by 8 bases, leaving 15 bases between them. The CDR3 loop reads CASSPQLGIGELFF. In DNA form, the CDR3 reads TGTGCCAGCAGCCCCCAGCTCGGAATTGGGGAGCTGTTTTTT.

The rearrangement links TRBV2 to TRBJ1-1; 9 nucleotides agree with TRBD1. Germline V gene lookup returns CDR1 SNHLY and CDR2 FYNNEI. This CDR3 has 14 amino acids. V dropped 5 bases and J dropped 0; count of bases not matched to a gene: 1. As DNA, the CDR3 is TGTGCCAGCAGTTGGGACAGGGTGAACACTGAAGCTTTCTTT. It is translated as CASSWDRVNTEAFF.

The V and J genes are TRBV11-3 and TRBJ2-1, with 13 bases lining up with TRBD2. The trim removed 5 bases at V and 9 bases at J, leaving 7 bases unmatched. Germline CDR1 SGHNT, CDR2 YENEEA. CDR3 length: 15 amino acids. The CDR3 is CASSQWTSGRGEQFF. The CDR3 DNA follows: TGTGCCAGCAGCCAATGGACTAGCGGGAGAGGTGAGCAGTTCTTC.

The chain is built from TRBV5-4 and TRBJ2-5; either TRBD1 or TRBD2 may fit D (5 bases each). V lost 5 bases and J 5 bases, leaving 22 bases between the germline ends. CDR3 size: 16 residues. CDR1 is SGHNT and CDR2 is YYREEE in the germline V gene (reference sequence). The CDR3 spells CASSAFGRGTGETQYF. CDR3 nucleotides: TGTGCCAGCAGTGCGTTCGGTAGAGGGACGGGGGAGACCCAGTACTTC.

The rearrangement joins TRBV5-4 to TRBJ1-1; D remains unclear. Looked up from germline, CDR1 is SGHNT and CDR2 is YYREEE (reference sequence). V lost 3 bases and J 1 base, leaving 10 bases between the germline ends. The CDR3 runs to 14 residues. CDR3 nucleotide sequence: TGTGCCAGCAGCTCGTCCGGCTGGAACACTGAAGCTTTCTTT. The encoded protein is CASSSSGWNTEAFF.

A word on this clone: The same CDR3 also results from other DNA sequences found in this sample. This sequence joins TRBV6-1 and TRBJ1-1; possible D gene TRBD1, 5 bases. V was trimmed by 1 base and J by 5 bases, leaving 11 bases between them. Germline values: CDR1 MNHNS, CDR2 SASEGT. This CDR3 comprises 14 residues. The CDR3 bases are TGTGCCAGCAGTGAAGGGGCAGGGCGGACTGAAGCTTTCTTT. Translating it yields CASSEGAGRTEAFF.

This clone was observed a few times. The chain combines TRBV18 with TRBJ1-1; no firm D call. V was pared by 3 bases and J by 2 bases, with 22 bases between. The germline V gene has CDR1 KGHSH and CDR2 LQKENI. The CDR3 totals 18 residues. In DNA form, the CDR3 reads TGTGCCAGCTCACCCACCCCCGGTGGGGTACTTCGAAACACTGAAGCTTTCTTT. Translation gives CASSPTPGGVLRNTEAFF.

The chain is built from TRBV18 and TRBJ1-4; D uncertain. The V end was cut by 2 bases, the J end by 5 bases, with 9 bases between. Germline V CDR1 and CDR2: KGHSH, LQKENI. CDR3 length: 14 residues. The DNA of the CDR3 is TGTGCCAGCTCACCATCCCCCAGCAATGAAAAACTGTTTTTT. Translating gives CASSPSPSNEKLFF.

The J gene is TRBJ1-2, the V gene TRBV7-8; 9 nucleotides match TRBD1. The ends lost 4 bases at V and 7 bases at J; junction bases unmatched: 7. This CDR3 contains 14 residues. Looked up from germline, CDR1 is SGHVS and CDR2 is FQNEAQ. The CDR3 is CASSYRDRETGYTF. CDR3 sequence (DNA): TGTGCCAGCAGCTACCGGGACAGGGAGACTGGCTACACCTTC.

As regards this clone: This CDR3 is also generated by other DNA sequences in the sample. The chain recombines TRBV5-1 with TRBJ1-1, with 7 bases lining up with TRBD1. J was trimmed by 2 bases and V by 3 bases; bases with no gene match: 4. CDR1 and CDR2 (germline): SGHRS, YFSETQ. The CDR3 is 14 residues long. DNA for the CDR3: TGCGCCAGCAGCTGGGGGACAGCAAACACTGAAGCTTTCTTT. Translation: CASSWGTANTEAFF.

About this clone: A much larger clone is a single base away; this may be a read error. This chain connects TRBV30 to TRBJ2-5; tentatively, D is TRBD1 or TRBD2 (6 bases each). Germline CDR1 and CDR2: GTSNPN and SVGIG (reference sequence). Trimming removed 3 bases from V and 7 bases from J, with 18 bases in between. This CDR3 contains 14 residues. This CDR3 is CAWRDWGARGTQYF. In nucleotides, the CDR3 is TGTGCCTGGAGGGATTGGGGGGCTCGAGGGACCCAGTACTTC. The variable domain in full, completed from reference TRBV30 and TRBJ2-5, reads SQTIHQWPATLVQPVGSPLSLECTVEGTSNPNLYWYRQAAGRGLQLLFYSVGIGQISSEVPQNLSASRPQDRQFILSSKKLLLSDSGFYLCAWRDWGARGTQYFGPGTRLLVL.